The rows below give T cell receptor beta chains drawn from one sample of a study of blood T cells in healthy people across ages. TCRdb called the 5' RACE reads again in MiXCR, with one record for every CDR3 protein. The sample contains roughly 560,000 distinct CDR3 sequences, around 24% of which appear only once. These data also formed part of another study, on T cells of mothers and their children.

The sequencing input was blood. The receptors originated from a boy aged 5 to 17 in good health. The CDR3 runs from the conserved cysteine through the conserved F or W. Each record gives: clone size, V gene, D gene, J gene, CDR3 protein, CDR3 DNA. The D gene is left open where the match is weak. Only part of the rows carry a size: once, few, many, or a class if the clone is expanded.

-	TRBV5-5	TRBD2	TRBJ2-5	CASSLAGTSGYQETQYF	TGTGCCAGCAGCTTGGCCGGGACTAGCGGGTACCAAGAGACCCAGTACTTC
-	TRBV20-1	TRBD1	TRBJ1-6	CSARRQGVGSPLHF	TGCAGTGCTAGGAGACAGGGGGTTGGTTCACCCCTCCACTTT
few	TRBV7-9	-	TRBJ2-3	CASSPGGESTDTQYF	TGTGCCAGCAGCCCCGGGGGCGAGAGCACAGATACGCAGTATTTT
-	TRBV6-1	TRBD1	TRBJ2-4	CASRMPGQGVKGNIQYF	TGTGCCAGCAGGATGCCGGGACAGGGTGTCAAGGGGAACATTCAGTACTTC
-	TRBV12-3/TRBV12-4	-	TRBJ2-6	CASSVTGANVLTF	TGTGCCAGCAGTGTAACTGGGGCCAACGTCCTGACTTTC
-	TRBV6-5	-	TRBJ1-6	CASRPQGEPLHF	TGTGCCAGCAGACCACAGGGTGAGCCCCTCCACTTT
few	TRBV15	TRBD2	TRBJ2-1	CATSERTSGYNEQFF	TGTGCCACCAGCGAACGGACTAGCGGGTACAATGAGCAGTTCTTC
-	TRBV20-1	-	TRBJ2-5	CSARRGAYQETQYF	TGCAGTGCTAGGCGAGGGGCCTACCAAGAGACCCAGTACTTC
-	TRBV15	-	TRBJ2-5	CATSRDPKQGRETQYF	TGTGCCACCAGCAGAGATCCTAAACAGGGCCGAGAGACCCAGTACTTC
-	TRBV6-5	-	TRBJ2-4	CASSKPGGTKNIQYF	TGTGCCAGCAGTAAACCCGGGGGTACCAAAAACATTCAGTACTTC
-	TRBV5-1	TRBD2	TRBJ2-1	CASSLDWTSNYEQFF	TGCGCCAGCAGCTTGGATTGGACTAGTAACTATGAGCAGTTCTTC
-	TRBV7-9	-	TRBJ2-5	CASSSFTSPRGEGYF	TGTGCCAGCAGCTCCTTCACTAGCCCGAGGGGCGAAGGGTACTTC
few	TRBV29-1	TRBD2	TRBJ2-1	CSVVGWGRANEQFF	TGCAGCGTTGTGGGGTGGGGGAGGGCCAATGAGCAGTTCTTC
-	TRBV7-9	TRBD2	TRBJ2-7	CASSPLAGVSHEQYF	TGTGCCAGCAGCCCCCTAGCGGGAGTTAGTCACGAGCAGTACTTC
-	TRBV6-5	TRBD1	TRBJ1-2	CASSYSGTGVYGYTF	TGTGCCAGCAGTTACTCCGGGACAGGGGTCTATGGCTACACCTTC
few	TRBV29-1	-	TRBJ1-4	CSVEGGGSGEKLFF	TGCAGCGTTGAAGGTGGGGGTTCGGGTGAAAAACTGTTTTTT
few	TRBV4-1	-	TRBJ1-4	CASSQDMGRGEKLFF	TGCGCCAGCAGCCAAGACATGGGGCGGGGAGAAAAACTGTTTTTT
many	TRBV7-2	-	TRBJ1-5	CASSSGFPQPQHF	TGTGCCAGCAGCTCGGGGTTTCCTCAGCCCCAGCATTTT
-	TRBV2	-	TRBJ2-7	CASSEGPRYEQYF	TGTGCCAGCAGTGAAGGCCCTCGCTACGAGCAGTACTTC
few	TRBV4-1	TRBD1	TRBJ1-2	CASSQKRVTKQGAGGYTF	TGCGCCAGCAGCCAGAAAAGAGTTACGAAACAGGGGGCGGGAGGCTACACCTTC
-	TRBV4-3	TRBD2	TRBJ2-1	CASSQGGTSRPLFNEQFF	TGCGCCAGCAGCCAAGGCGGGACTAGCCGCCCCCTTTTCAATGAGCAGTTCTTC
once	TRBV5-1	-	TRBJ1-1	CASSRGVVGTEAFF	TGCGCCAGCAGTAGAGGGGTGGTGGGCACTGAAGCTTTCTTT
-	TRBV28	-	TRBJ1-4	CASSLPRDRASATNEKLFF	TGTGCCAGCAGTCTTCCCAGGGACCGCGCCTCTGCAACTAATGAAAAACTGTTTTTT
-	TRBV29-1	-	TRBJ2-3	CSSNDGFSTDTQYF	TGCAGCTCCAACGACGGTTTTAGCACAGATACGCAGTATTTT
-	TRBV14	-	TRBJ1-1	CASSQDVLNTEAFF	TGTGCCAGCAGCCAAGATGTGTTGAACACTGAAGCTTTCTTT
many	TRBV7-3	-	TRBJ2-5	CASSQTPNQETQYF	TGTGCCAGCAGCCAAACCCCCAACCAAGAGACCCAGTACTTC
few	TRBV11-2	TRBD1	TRBJ2-1	CASSLAPDRVNEQFF	TGTGCCAGCAGCTTAGCCCCTGACAGGGTCAATGAGCAGTTCTTC
few	TRBV12-3/TRBV12-4	TRBD1	TRBJ2-5	CASSSGTDLTQETQYF	TGTGCCAGCAGTTCCGGGACAGATCTGACCCAAGAGACCCAGTACTTC
-	TRBV7-9	-	TRBJ1-1	CASSLGGWAEAFF	TGTGCCAGCAGCTTGGGGGGTTGGGCTGAAGCTTTCTTT
many	TRBV29-1	-	TRBJ1-1	CSVEGSVNTEAFF	TGCAGCGTTGAAGGTTCCGTGAACACTGAAGCTTTCTTT
-	TRBV5-6	TRBD2	TRBJ2-4	CASSLGGLAGGPNIQYF	TGTGCCAGCAGCTTGGGTGGACTAGCGGGGGGGCCGAACATTCAGTACTTC
few	TRBV20-1	-	TRBJ1-5	CSAIGPSTHISNQPQHF	TGCAGTGCCATTGGGCCCAGTACTCACATTAGCAATCAGCCCCAGCATTTT
few	TRBV29-1	-	TRBJ2-7	CSGGSSYEQYF	TGCAGCGGGGGGTCCTCCTACGAGCAGTACTTC
few	TRBV12-3/TRBV12-4	-	TRBJ2-7	CAGRLGRTRSVEQYF	TGTGCCGGCAGATTAGGACGAACCCGTTCGGTGGAGCAGTACTTC
-	TRBV7-9	-	TRBJ1-1	CASSSAEGWGLKDSEAFF	TGTGCCAGCAGCTCGGCGGAGGGGTGGGGCTTAAAGGACTCTGAAGCTTTCTTT
many	TRBV4-3	-	TRBJ2-5	CASSPITGETQYF	TGTGCCAGCAGTCCGATAACGGGAGAGACCCAGTACTTC
-	TRBV9	TRBD1	TRBJ1-2	CASSNDRDGYTF	TGTGCCAGCAGCAACGACAGGGACGGCTACACCTTC
-	TRBV7-2	TRBD1	TRBJ1-2	CASSSRTGKDYGYTF	TGTGCCAGCAGCTCCAGGACAGGGAAGGACTATGGCTACACCTTC
few	TRBV7-3	-	TRBJ1-3	CASSLIVGGTAGNTIYF	TGTGCCAGCAGCTTAATCGTGGGCGGGACGGCAGGAAACACCATATATTTT
-	TRBV7-3	-	TRBJ2-5	CASSLTTRHPF	TGTGCCAGCAGCTTAACCACACGACACCCATTC
-	TRBV14	TRBD2	TRBJ2-1	CASSPRRAGANYNEQFF	TGTGCCAGCAGCCCAAGGCGAGCGGGGGCGAACTACAATGAGCAGTTCTTC
many	TRBV6-1	TRBD1	TRBJ2-5	CASGDRQETQYF	TGTGCCAGCGGGGACAGACAAGAGACCCAGTACTTC
-	TRBV11-3	TRBD2	TRBJ2-1	CASSLDRPSGIYSYNEQFF	TGTGCCAGCAGCTTAGATCGGCCCAGCGGGATCTACTCCTACAATGAGCAGTTCTTC
many	TRBV7-6	-	TRBJ1-5	CASSSAPGSRQPQHF	TGTGCCAGCAGCTCGGCCCCAGGGTCAAGGCAGCCCCAGCATTTT
once	TRBV28	TRBD2	TRBJ2-7	CASSQPAGGEQYF	TGTGCCAGCAGCCAACCGGCGGGGGGCGAGCAGTACTTC
-	TRBV2	TRBD1	TRBJ2-5	CASSDRTGGIGETQYF	TGTGCCAGCAGTGACCGGACAGGGGGAATTGGAGAGACCCAGTACTTC